Listed below are T cell receptor beta chains from one sample, sequenced in a study of metastatic and nonmetastatic thyroid tumors. With MiXCR, TCRdb reprocessed the PCR reads. In the table there are 45,000 to 55,000 clones, under 30% of which are singletons. Specimen: blood. The receptors derive from a male donor with papillary thyroid cancer or a benign thyroid nodule (not recorded which). Some clones in this sample may be carry-over from other donors' samples. CDR3s include the opening cysteine and the closing phenylalanine or tryptophan. The D gene is left open where the match is weak. Clone size is not always given. Where it is, it says once, few, many or a class for expanded clones.

cdr3_nt cdr3_aa clone_size v_call d_call j_call
TGTGCCAGCAGCTTAATGAACACGGACAGCTACACCTTC CASSLMNTDSYTF - TRBV7-9 - TRBJ1-2
TGTGCCAGTAGTATGGGTCGACATGGAGAGCAGTTCTTC CASSMGRHGEQFF many TRBV19 - TRBJ2-1
TGTGCCAGCAGTTTCTGGACCGAGGGGAATGAAAAACTGTTTTTT CASSFWTEGNEKLFF many TRBV28 - TRBJ1-4
TGTGCCAGCAGTGAAGCGCTTCGGGGGGGTCTTAGCAATCAGCCCCAGCATTTT CASSEALRGGLSNQPQHF many TRBV2 - TRBJ1-5
TGTGCCAGCAGCTGGGGCAGGGATCAGCCCCAACATTTT CASSWGRDQPQHF few TRBV7-8 - TRBJ1-5
TGTGCCAGCAGCGTAGAGTCAACAGGGATACCGGAGACCCAGTACTTC CASSVESTGIPETQYF many TRBV9 - TRBJ2-5
TGTGCCAGCAGTAAACTTTGGGGGAGGCAAAACACTGAAGCTTTCTTT CASSKLWGRQNTEAFF few TRBV6-1 - TRBJ1-1
TGTGCCAGCAGCCGAGACAGGGGGCATATCGAGCAGTACTTC CASSRDRGHIEQYF - TRBV6-1 TRBD1 TRBJ2-7
TGCAGTGCTGGGAAAGACACAGTAGAGGTTTCACCCCTCCACTTT CSAGKDTVEVSPLHF - TRBV20-1 - TRBJ1-6
TGTGCCAAGTACAGGGCCCGAGGGGCAACTAATGAAAAACTGTTTTTT CAKYRARGATNEKLFF many TRBV19 - TRBJ1-4
TGTGCCAGCACGGCAGGCGGGACCGGGGAGCTGTTTTTT CASTAGGTGELFF many TRBV28 - TRBJ2-2
TGTGCCTGGAGTGTACAGACCAATCAGCCCCAGCATTTT CAWSVQTNQPQHF few TRBV30 - TRBJ1-5
TGTGCCAGCAGTGCCAGACAGGGTGCAGGGGCCAACGTCCTGACTTTC CASSARQGAGANVLTF - TRBV9 TRBD1 TRBJ2-6
TGTGCCTGGAGCCCTGGGGACAGGAGAGATAATTCACCCCTCCACTTT CAWSPGDRRDNSPLHF - TRBV30 TRBD1 TRBJ1-6
TGTGCCAGTAGTATAACGGGACAGGGTACTCAGCCCCAGCATTTT CASSITGQGTQPQHF few TRBV19 TRBD1 TRBJ1-5
TGTGCCAGCAGCCTAACCGGGACAGGGGTCCACTTT CASSLTGTGVHF - TRBV3-1 TRBD1 TRBJ1-6
TGTGCCAGCAGGTCCTTTTGGGCAAGCTACGAGCAGTACTTC CASRSFWASYEQYF few TRBV6-1 - TRBJ2-7
TGTGCCAGCAGCTTATTACCTGCGAACACCGGGGAGCTGTTTTTT CASSLLPANTGELFF - TRBV7-2 - TRBJ2-2
TGTGCCAGCAGCTTGGGACTCTCGTACAATGAGCAGTTCTTC CASSLGLSYNEQFF many TRBV5-6 - TRBJ2-1
TGTGCCACGGCCAGCGAAACCTACAATGAGCAGTTCTTC CATASETYNEQFF few TRBV6-1 - TRBJ2-1
TGTGCCAGCAGCTTAGCTAGGGTAGGGACTGAAGCTTTCTTT CASSLARVGTEAFF - TRBV11-2 - TRBJ1-1
TGTGCCAGCAGCACATCACCGGGACTAGCAGTTACCGGGGAGCTGTTTTTT CASSTSPGLAVTGELFF once TRBV13 TRBD2 TRBJ2-2
TGCGCCAGCAGCCACCGACCAGGACTAGCGGATGACACAGATACGCAGTATTTT CASSHRPGLADDTDTQYF - TRBV4-1 TRBD2 TRBJ2-3
TGCGCCAGCAGCCAAGATCCGGGGGGACTAGACTACGAGCAGTACTTC CASSQDPGGLDYEQYF once TRBV4-3 TRBD2 TRBJ2-7
TGTGCCAGCAGCACCGGGGGTACCGAATCCAATGAGCAGTTCTTC CASSTGGTESNEQFF - TRBV11-2 - TRBJ2-1
TGTGCCAGCAGTTTAAGGCAGGGTAGCTATGGCTACACCTTC CASSLRQGSYGYTF few TRBV12-3/TRBV12-4 - TRBJ1-2
TGTGCCAGCAGGGCCAGACACCTAACTAATGAAAAACTGTTTTTT CASRARHLTNEKLFF many TRBV12-3/TRBV12-4 - TRBJ1-4
TGCAGTGCTAGATCACTAGGGACCTACGAGCAGTACTTC CSARSLGTYEQYF - TRBV20-1 - TRBJ2-7
TGTGCCAGCAGTTTATTTTCGGGGGGCTCGATGAACATTCAGTACTTC CASSLFSGGSMNIQYF - TRBV28 - TRBJ2-4
TGTGCCAGCAGCCGTTCCGGGACAGGTAACTTCCAAGAGACCCAGTACTTC CASSRSGTGNFQETQYF - TRBV11-2 TRBD1 TRBJ2-5
TGTGCCAGCAGCTTTGGCAACCAAGAGACCCAGTACTTC CASSFGNQETQYF many TRBV7-7 - TRBJ2-5
TGTGCCAGCAGTAGGTACGAGCAGTACTTC CASSRYEQYF few TRBV9 - TRBJ2-7
TGCGCCAGCGCCCTGCGGGCAGATACCTACGAGCAGTACTTC CASALRADTYEQYF few TRBV10-2 - TRBJ2-7
TGTGCCAGCAGCTTGGTAGGGGTATTGGACACTGAAGCTTTCTTT CASSLVGVLDTEAFF - TRBV5-5 - TRBJ1-1
TGCGCCAGCAGTGTCGACGTGAGCTCCTACAATGAGCAGTTCTTC CASSVDVSSYNEQFF many TRBV10-2 - TRBJ2-1
TGCAGTGCTAGAGATTTGCGGGTCCCCGACGGGCAGTACTTC CSARDLRVPDGQYF many TRBV20-1 - TRBJ2-7
TGCAGTGCTGTCCGGACAGGGGGCACAGATACGCAGTATTTT CSAVRTGGTDTQYF - TRBV20-1 TRBD1 TRBJ2-3
TGTGCCAGCAGCTCAAACCACAGGGGCCCTAACTATGGCTACACCTTC CASSSNHRGPNYGYTF - TRBV6-1 TRBD1 TRBJ1-2
TGTGCCAGCAGCTTTTTTCCGGGACTAGCGGGATCAGATACGCAGTATTTT CASSFFPGLAGSDTQYF many TRBV6-5 TRBD2 TRBJ2-3
TGTGCCATCAGGGGGGACTCTTCCTACAATGAGCAGTTCTTC CAIRGDSSYNEQFF many TRBV10-3 - TRBJ2-1
TGTGCCAGCAGTGAAAGGTCTCTCAAGGGCTACAATGAGCAGTTCTTC CASSERSLKGYNEQFF many TRBV6-1 - TRBJ2-1